Below, 20 T cell receptor beta chains from the same sample are listed, as sequenced in a study of cytomegalovirus exposure and HLA in healthy donors. It was with 60 Vbeta and 13 Jbeta primers that the PCR ran. Method: immunoSEQ multiplex PCR; TCRdb's copy keeps in-frame clones and lacks some. The sample contains fewer than 60,000 clones, 70% to 80% of which appear only once. Sequenced sample: PBMCs. These receptor sequences come from a woman in her forties in good health and CMV-seropositive.

In this sample, this clone turned up a few times. The rearrangement uses TRBV4-3 and TRBJ1-2, with D possibly being TRBD1 (5 bases). The CDR3 has 15 amino acids. The V gene's germline CDR1 is LGHNA and CDR2 YSLEER. Trimming pared 1 base from V and 6 bases from J, leaving 15 bases between. CDR3 sequence: CASSQVSGRRDGYTF. CDR3 coding DNA: TGCGCCAGCAGCCAAGTGTCAGGGAGGCGGGATGGCTACACCTTC.

The J gene is TRBJ2-3, the V gene TRBV5-4; no clear D gene. Germline V CDR1 and CDR2: SGHNT, YYREEE (reference sequence). Trimming cost V 0 bases and J 2 bases, with 7 bases left between them. The CDR3 is 14 amino acids. The DNA for the CDR3 is TGTGCCAGCAGCTTGGTACAGTACACAGATACGCAGTATTTT. Translating it yields CASSLVQYTDTQYF.

The V gene is TRBV9, the J gene TRBJ1-6, with a tentative D call TRBD1 (6 bases). This CDR3 comprises 17 residues. Trimming removed 3 bases from V and 7 bases from J, with 20 bases in between. The germline V gene has CDR1 SGDLS and CDR2 YYNGEE. CDR3 DNA sequence: TGTGCCAGCAGCGCCCTCGACAGGTCCATCCGAAATTCACCCCTCCACTTT. Amino acid sequence: CASSALDRSIRNSPLHF.

V is TRBV2 and J is TRBJ2-7; 8 bases align to TRBD1. The CDR3 runs 16 residues. CDR1 and CDR2 (germline): SNHLY, FYNNEI. V was pared by 6 bases and J by 1 base, with 11 bases of the junction left unmatched. The chain's CDR3 is CASRTVPRDRSYEQYF. CDR3 in DNA: TGTGCCAGCAGGACGGTGCCACGGGACAGGTCCTACGAGCAGTACTTC.

The rearrangement links TRBV27 to TRBJ1-2; no firm D call. Germline values: CDR1 MNHEY, CDR2 SMNVEV (reference sequence). V was pared by 1 base and J by 6 bases, with 9 bases between. The CDR3 spans 13 residues. CDR3 nucleotide sequence: TGTGCCAGCAGTTTATGGCCTGCGGATGGCTACACCTTC. As protein: CASSLWPADGYTF.

The chain carries TRBV5-1 and TRBJ1-4; weak D call: TRBD1 (6 bases). Germline CDR1 SGHRS, CDR2 YFSETQ. Trimming cost V 4 bases and J 0 bases, with 13 bases left between them. The CDR3 has 16 amino acids. This chain's CDR3 is CASSLGAGTTNEKLFF. The DNA of the CDR3 is TGCGCCAGCAGCCTGGGGGCGGGGACAACTAATGAAAAACTGTTTTTT. The whole variable domain, remainder taken from reference TRBV5-1 and TRBJ1-4, is KAGVTQTPRYLIKTRGQQVTLSCSPISGHRSVSWYQQTPGQGLQFLFEYFSETQRNKGNFPGRFSGRQFSNSRSEMNVSTLELGDSALYLCASSLGAGTTNEKLFFGSGTQLSVL.

This clone was detected only once. The chain recombines TRBV5-4 with TRBJ2-1; perhaps TRBD2 as D (6 bases). The CDR3 spans 15 residues. Germline CDR1 is SGHNT and CDR2 is YYREEE (reference sequence). V was pared by 4 bases and J by 10 bases, with 21 bases between. CDR3 in amino acids: CASSRGTEGIREQFF. The CDR3 bases are TGTGCCAGCAGCCGTGGGACTGAGGGTATCAGGGAGCAGTTCTTC.

The rearrangement joins TRBV19 to TRBJ1-6; 7 bases match TRBD1. Germline assignment: CDR1 LNHDA and CDR2 SQIVND (reference sequence). V was clipped by 7 bases and J by 7 bases; unmatched bases: 7. The CDR3 extends over 14 amino acids. The CDR3 bases are TGTGCCAGTACTAGGGACAGAGCAAATTCACCCCTCCACTTT. This codes for CASTRDRANSPLHF.

The V call is TRBV30, the J call TRBJ2-7; TRBD2 might be the D (5 bases). Germline V CDR1 and CDR2: GTSNPN, SVGIG (reference sequence). V lost 6 bases and J 5 bases, leaving 17 bases between the germline ends. CDR3 length: 13 amino acids. The DNA for the CDR3 is TGTGCCTGCTCCACCGGAGGACTCGACGAGCAGTACTTC. Encoded protein: CACSTGGLDEQYF.

The gene calls are TRBV5-1 and TRBJ1-2; 7 nucleotides agree with TRBD1. Per the germline V gene, CDR1 is SGHRS and CDR2 is YFSETQ. Germline trimming cut 1 base from V and 8 bases from J; bases unmatched to any gene: 5. This CDR3 is 13 amino acids long. The CDR3 reads CASSLRDRGGYTF. The CDR3 region has the DNA TGCGCCAGCAGCTTGCGGGACAGAGGCGGCTACACCTTC.

V usage is TRBV2 and J usage is TRBJ2-3; weak D call: TRBD1 (5 bases). There are 15 residues in the CDR3. Trimming stripped 10 bases from V and 4 bases from J, with 21 bases between. Per the germline V gene, CDR1 is SNHLY and CDR2 is FYNNEI. The CDR3 loop reads CATSSQGATADTQYF. CDR3 in DNA: TGTGCCACCAGCAGTCAAGGGGCGACGGCAGATACGCAGTATTTT.

This rearrangement joins TRBV15 to TRBJ2-3; D might be TRBD1 (6 bases). Germline lookup yields CDR1 LNHNV and CDR2 YYDKDF (reference sequence). The CDR3 sequence is 15 residues long. Deletions cut 0 bases from V and 2 bases from J, with 9 bases between. The CDR3 protein is CATSREGAVTDTQYF. The DNA of the CDR3 is TGTGCCACCAGCAGAGAGGGGGCAGTCACAGATACGCAGTATTTT.

This sequence joins TRBV5-5 and TRBJ1-1, with D possibly TRBD1 on 5 matching bases. This CDR3 contains 17 residues. The germline V gene encodes CDR1 SGHKS and CDR2 YYEKEE (reference sequence). Trimming took 1 base from V and 1 from J, leaving 17 bases between them. CDR3 in DNA: TGTGCCAGCAGCTTGTGGTTACAGGCTATGGGGAACACTGAAGCTTTCTTT. The encoded protein is CASSLWLQAMGNTEAFF.

This clone was detected only a few times. The chain employs TRBV29-1 and TRBJ2-1; the match to TRBD1 covers 12 bases. The CDR3 extends over 15 amino acids. Looked up from germline, CDR1 is SQVTM and CDR2 is ANQGSEA. V trimming: 7 bases; J trimming: 7 bases; junction bases outside the gene matches: 11. The CDR3 DNA reads as TGCAGCGCTTCACCGGGACAGGGGGCAGTTAATGAGCAGTTCTTC. Translating gives CSASPGQGAVNEQFF.

The V and J genes are TRBV10-2 and TRBJ1-2; 7 bases are shared with TRBD1. The CDR3 has 13 amino acids. Trimming at V came to 5 bases and at J to 7 bases, leaving 7 bases not matched to a gene. The germline V gene has CDR1 WSHSY and CDR2 SAAADI. CDR3 coding DNA: TGCGCCAGCAGTCAACAGGGGTCCGGTGGCTACACCTTC. It yields the protein CASSQQGSGGYTF.

This clone was observed a single time. The rearrangement joins TRBV2 to TRBJ2-3; D is possibly TRBD2 (6 bases). Trimming shortened V by 8 bases and J by 1 base, and 10 bases separated the two germline ends. The length of the CDR3 is 13 residues. Germline V gene lookup returns CDR1 SNHLY and CDR2 FYNNEI. The CDR3 reads CASSRGRTDTQYF. CDR3 nucleotide sequence: TGTGCCAGCTCGCGGGGTCGCACAGATACGCAGTATTTT.

This chain uses TRBV7-8 with TRBJ1-1; 9 bases map to TRBD1. V gave up 0 bases and J gave up 8 bases; unmatched junction bases: 1. Per germline, CDR1 SGHVS and CDR2 FQNEAQ. This CDR3 has 13 residues. The CDR3 coding sequence is TGTGCCAGCAGCTTAGCGGGGACAGGGGAAGCTTTCTTT. Its protein is CASSLAGTGEAFF.

CDR3: CASSERTELEAFF. In DNA form, the CDR3 reads TGTGCCAGCAGTGAGCGGACGGAGTTAGAAGCTTTCTTT. This chain connects TRBV6-5 to TRBJ1-1; the D is unclear. V was cut by 5 bases and J by 8 bases, with 15 bases left in between. CDR3 length equals 13 residues. Germline V gene sequence: CDR1 MNHEY, CDR2 SVGAGI.

The chain uses TRBV4-1 and TRBJ2-1; 9 nucleotides align to TRBD2. Germline assignment: CDR1 MGHRA and CDR2 YSYEKL. The CDR3 totals 16 residues. Germline trimming cut 1 base from V and 12 bases from J; bases unmatched to any gene: 13. CDR3 DNA: TGCGCCAGCAGCCAAGGCCCGGGACTAGCCTCAATCGGGCAGTTCTTC. Translating it yields CASSQGPGLASIGQFF.

This clone was seen only a few times. The chain is built from TRBV19 and TRBJ1-1; unclear D gene. Germline CDR1 LNHDA, CDR2 SQIVND (reference sequence). V shed 8 bases and J shed 3 bases, with 4 bases lying between them. The CDR3 runs to 10 residues. Here the CDR3 reads CASGYTEAFF. The CDR3 coding sequence is TGTGCCAGTGGCTACACTGAAGCTTTCTTT.